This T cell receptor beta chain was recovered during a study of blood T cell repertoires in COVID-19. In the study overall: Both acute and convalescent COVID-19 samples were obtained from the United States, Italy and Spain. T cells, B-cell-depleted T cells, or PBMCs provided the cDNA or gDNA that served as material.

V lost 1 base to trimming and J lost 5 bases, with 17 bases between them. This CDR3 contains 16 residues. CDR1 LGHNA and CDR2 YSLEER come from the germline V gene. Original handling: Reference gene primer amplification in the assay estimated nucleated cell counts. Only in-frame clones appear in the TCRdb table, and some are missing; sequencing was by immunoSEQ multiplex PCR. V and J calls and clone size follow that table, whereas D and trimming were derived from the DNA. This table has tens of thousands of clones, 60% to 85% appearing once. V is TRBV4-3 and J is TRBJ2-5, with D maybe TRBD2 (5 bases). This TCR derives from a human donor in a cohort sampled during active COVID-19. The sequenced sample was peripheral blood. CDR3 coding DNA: TGCGCCAGCAGCCAAGGGGTCTCTCGGGGTTTCGAGACCCAGTACTTC. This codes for CASSQGVSRGFETQYF.